This TCR beta chain originates from a study of T cell responses to AZD1222 COVID-19 vaccine. This clone has more than one count but fewer than ten. Its cognate antigen is unknown. Notes on the study in general: Without day 14 samples, only post-peak T cell repertoires were studied. The CD4 TCRs associated with vaccination extended across spike and predominated at 160-218 and 743-854.

Only in-frame clones appear in the TCRdb table, and some are missing; sequencing was by immunoSEQ multiplex PCR. The sample includes 180,000 or so clones, around 90% of them seen just once. CDR1 SGHRS and CDR2 YFSETQ come from the germline V gene. With 3 bases removed from V and 6 bases from J, the gap between germline ends came to 13 bases. The length of the CDR3 is 14 residues. This sample comprised peripheral blood, obtained 28 days after the second AZD1222 dose. This clonotype was obtained from an adult who received the AZD1222 COVID-19 vaccine. The V and J genes are TRBV5-1 and TRBJ2-1, with D perhaps matching TRBD2 (5 bases). In DNA form, the CDR3 reads TGCGCCAGCAGCTGGGAACTAGTTCGCAATGAGCAGTTCTTC. Its protein product is CASSWELVRNEQFF.